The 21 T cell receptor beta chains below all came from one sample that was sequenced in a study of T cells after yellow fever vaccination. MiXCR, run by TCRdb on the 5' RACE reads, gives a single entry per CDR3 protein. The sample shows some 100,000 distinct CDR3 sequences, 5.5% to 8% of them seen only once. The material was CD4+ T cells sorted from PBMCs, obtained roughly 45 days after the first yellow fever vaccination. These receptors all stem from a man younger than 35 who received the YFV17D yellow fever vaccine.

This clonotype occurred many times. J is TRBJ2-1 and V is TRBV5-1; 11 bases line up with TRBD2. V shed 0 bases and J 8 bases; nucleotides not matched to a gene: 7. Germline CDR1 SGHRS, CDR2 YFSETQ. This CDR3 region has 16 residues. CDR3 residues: CASSLGLAGGGDEQFF. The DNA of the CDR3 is TGCGCCAGCAGCTTGGGTCTAGCGGGGGGCGGCGATGAGCAGTTCTTC.

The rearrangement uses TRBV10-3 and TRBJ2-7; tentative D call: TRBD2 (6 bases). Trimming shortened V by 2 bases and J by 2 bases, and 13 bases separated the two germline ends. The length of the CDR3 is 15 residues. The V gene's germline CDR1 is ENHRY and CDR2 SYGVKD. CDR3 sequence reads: CAISEDGGNPYEQYV. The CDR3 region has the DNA TGTGCCATCAGTGAGGACGGAGGGAACCCCTACGAGCAGTACGTC.

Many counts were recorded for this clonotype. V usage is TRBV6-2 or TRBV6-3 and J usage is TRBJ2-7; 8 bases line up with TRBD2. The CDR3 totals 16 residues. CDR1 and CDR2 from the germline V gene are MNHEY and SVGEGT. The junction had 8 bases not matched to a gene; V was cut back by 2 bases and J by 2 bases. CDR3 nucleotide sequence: TGTGCCAGCAGTTACGGGATTAGCGGGGACCCCTACGAGCAGTACTTC. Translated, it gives CASSYGISGDPYEQYF.

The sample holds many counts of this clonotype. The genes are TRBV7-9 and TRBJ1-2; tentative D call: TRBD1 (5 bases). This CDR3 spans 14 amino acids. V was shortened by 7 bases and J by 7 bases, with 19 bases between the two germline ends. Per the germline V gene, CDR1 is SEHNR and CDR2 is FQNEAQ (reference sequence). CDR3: CASNLNYDRTGYTF. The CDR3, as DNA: TGTGCCAGCAACCTGAACTATGACAGAACTGGCTACACCTTC.

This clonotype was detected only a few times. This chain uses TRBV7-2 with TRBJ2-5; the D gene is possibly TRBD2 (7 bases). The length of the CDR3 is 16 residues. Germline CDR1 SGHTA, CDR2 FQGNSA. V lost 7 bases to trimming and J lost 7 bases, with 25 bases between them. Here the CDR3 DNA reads TGTGCCAGCACCTATTCCGGACGGGGGGCTTTTGGGACCCAGTACTTC. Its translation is CASTYSGRGAFGTQYF.

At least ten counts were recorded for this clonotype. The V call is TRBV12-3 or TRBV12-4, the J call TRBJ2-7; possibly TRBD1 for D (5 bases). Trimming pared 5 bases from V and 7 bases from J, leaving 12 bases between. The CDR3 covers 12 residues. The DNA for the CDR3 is TGTGCCAGCAGTAGACCTCCAGGGGAGCAGTACTTC. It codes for CASSRPPGEQYF.

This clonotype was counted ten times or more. The CDR3 is CASSLGSTVDNSPLHF. The CDR3 nucleotides read TGCGCCAGCAGCTTGGGGTCGACAGTAGATAATTCACCCCTCCACTTT. The rearrangement uses TRBV5-1 and TRBJ1-6, with D tentatively TRBD1 (5 bases). The germline gives CDR1 SGHRS, CDR2 YFSETQ. This CDR3 contains 16 residues. V was shortened by 0 bases and J by 5 bases, with 12 bases between the two germline ends.

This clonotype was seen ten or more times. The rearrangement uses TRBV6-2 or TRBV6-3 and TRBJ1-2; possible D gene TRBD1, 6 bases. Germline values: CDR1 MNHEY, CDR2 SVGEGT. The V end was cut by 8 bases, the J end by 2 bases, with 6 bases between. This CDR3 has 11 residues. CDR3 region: CASQGNYGYTF. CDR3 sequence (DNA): TGTGCCAGCCAGGGGAACTATGGCTACACCTTC.

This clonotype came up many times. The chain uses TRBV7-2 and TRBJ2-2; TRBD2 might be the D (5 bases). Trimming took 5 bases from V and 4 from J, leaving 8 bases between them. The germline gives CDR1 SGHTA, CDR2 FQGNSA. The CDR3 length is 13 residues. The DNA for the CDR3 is TGTGCCAGCAGCCAAGGACTCACCGGGGAGCTGTTTTTT. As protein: CASSQGLTGELFF. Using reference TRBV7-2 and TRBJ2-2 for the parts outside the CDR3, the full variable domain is GAGVSQSPSNKVTEKGKDVELRCDPISGHTALYWYRQSLGQGLEFLIYFQGNSAPDKSGLPSDRFSAERTGGSVSTLTIQRTQQEDSAVYLCASSQGLTGELFFGEGSRLTVL.

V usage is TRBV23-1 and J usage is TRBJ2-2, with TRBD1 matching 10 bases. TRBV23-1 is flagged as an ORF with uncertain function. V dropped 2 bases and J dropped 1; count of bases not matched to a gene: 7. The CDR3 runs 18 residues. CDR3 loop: CASSQRDRGQVNTGELFF. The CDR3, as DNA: TGCGCCAGCAGTCAACGAGACAGGGGGCAGGTGAACACCGGGGAGCTGTTTTTT.

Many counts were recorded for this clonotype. The CDR3 spells CASTRGGREETQYF. The CDR3 DNA sequence: TGTGCCAGCACTAGGGGGGGCAGAGAAGAGACCCAGTACTTC. The rearrangement links TRBV7-2 to TRBJ2-5; a possible D gene is TRBD2 (7 bases). The V end lost 7 bases, the J end lost 3 bases, and 15 bases lay between the germline ends. Germline assignment: CDR1 SGHTA and CDR2 FQGNSA. CDR3 length equals 14 residues.

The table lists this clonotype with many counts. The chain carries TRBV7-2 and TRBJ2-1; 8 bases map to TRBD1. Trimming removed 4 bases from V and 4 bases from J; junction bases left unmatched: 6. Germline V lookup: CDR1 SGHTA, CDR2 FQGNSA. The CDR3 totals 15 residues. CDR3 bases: TGTGCCAGCAGCTACGACAGGGGAGTTTACAATGAGCAGTTCTTC. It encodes CASSYDRGVYNEQFF.

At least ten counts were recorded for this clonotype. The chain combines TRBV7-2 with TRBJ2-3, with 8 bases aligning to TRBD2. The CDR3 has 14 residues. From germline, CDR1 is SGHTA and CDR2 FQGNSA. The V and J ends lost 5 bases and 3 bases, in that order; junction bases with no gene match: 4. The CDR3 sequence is CASSGGGWTDTQYF. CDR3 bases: TGTGCCAGCAGCGGCGGGGGGTGGACAGATACGCAGTATTTT. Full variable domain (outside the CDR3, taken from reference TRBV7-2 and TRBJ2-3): GAGVSQSPSNKVTEKGKDVELRCDPISGHTALYWYRQSLGQGLEFLIYFQGNSAPDKSGLPSDRFSAERTGGSVSTLTIQRTQQEDSAVYLCASSGGGWTDTQYFGPGTRLTVL.

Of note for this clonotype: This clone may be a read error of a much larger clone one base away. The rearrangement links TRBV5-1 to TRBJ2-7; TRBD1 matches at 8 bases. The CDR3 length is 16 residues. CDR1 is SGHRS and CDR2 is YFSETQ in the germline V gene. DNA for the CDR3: TGCGTCAGCAGCTGGGCTTTTGGACAGGGCACCTACGAGCAGTACTTC. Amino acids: CVSSWAFGQGTYEQYF.

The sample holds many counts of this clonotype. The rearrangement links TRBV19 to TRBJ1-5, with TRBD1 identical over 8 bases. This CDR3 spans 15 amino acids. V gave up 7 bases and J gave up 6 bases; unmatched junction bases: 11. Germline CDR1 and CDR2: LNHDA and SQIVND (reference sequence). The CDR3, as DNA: TGTGCCAGTATGCCGGGCAGGGGGCTCGGTCAGCCCCAGCATTTT. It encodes CASMPGRGLGQPQHF.

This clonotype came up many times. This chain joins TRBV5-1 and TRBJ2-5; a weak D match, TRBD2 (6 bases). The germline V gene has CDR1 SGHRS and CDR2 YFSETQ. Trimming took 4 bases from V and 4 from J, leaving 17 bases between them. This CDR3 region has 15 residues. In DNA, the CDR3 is TGCGCCAGCAGCCTATCGGACCGGCGGGGAGAGACCCAGTACTTC. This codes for CASSLSDRRGETQYF.

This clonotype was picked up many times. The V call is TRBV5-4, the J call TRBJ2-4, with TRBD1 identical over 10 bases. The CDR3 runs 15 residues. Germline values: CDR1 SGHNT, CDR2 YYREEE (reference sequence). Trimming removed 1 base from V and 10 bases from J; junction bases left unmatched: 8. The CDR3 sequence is CASSLQGDRGFIQYF. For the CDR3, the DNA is TGTGCCAGCAGCTTGCAAGGGGACAGGGGCTTTATTCAGTACTTC.

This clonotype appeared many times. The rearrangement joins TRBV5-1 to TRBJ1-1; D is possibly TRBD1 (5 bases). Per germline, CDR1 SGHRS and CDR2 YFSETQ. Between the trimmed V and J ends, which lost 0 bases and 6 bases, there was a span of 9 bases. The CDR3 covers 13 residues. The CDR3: CASSLGRDAEAFF. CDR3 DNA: TGCGCCAGCAGCTTGGGCAGGGATGCTGAAGCTTTCTTT.

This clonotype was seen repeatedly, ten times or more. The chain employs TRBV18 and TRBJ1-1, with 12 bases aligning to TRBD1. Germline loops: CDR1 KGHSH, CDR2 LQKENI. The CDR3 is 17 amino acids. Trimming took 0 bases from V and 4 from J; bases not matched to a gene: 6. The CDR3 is CASSPPGTGGKGTEAFF. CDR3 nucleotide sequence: TGTGCCAGCTCACCACCCGGGACAGGGGGCAAGGGCACTGAAGCTTTCTTT.

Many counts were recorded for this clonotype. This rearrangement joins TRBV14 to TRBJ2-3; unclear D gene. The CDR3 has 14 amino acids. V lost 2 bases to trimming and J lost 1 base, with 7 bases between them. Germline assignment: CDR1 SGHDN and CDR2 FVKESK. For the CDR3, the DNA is TGTGCCAGCAGCCAACAGGCCCGCACAGATACGCAGTATTTT. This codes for CASSQQARTDTQYF.

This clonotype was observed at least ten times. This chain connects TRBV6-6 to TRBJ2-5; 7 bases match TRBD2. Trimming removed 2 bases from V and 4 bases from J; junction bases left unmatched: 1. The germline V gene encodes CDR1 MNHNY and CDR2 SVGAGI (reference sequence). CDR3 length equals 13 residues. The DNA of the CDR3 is TGTGCCAGCAGTTACGGGGGGGGAGAGACCCAGTACTTC. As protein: CASSYGGGETQYF.